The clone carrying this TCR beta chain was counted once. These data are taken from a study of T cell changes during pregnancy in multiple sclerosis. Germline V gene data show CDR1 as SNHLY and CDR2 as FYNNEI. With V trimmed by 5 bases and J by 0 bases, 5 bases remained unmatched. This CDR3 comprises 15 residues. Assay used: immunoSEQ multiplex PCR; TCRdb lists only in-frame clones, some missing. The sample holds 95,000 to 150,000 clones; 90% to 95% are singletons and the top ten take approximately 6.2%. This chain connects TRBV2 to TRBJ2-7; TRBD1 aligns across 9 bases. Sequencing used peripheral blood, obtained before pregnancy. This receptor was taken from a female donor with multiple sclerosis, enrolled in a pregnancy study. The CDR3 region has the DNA TGTGCCAGCAGTCTAGGACAGGGGCTCTCCTACGAGCAGTACTTC. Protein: CASSLGQGLSYEQYF.